This T cell receptor beta chain emerged from a study of vaccination and CD4 T cells after COVID-19. Overall study: Participants, all vaccine recipients, received two doses of either BNT162b2 or mRNA-1273. Stimulation used overlapping spike peptides from SARS-CoV-2, HCoV-NL63, HCoV-OC43 and HCoV-229E.

As regards this clonotype: No antigen is known for it.

Noted time point: late sampling 161 to 241 days after vaccination in three convalescent patients. The treatment denotes: roughly 11-day PBMC culture with coronavirus spike peptide pools or control peptides (ViraFEST assay). Germline CDR1 reads SGHVS; CDR2 reads FQNEAQ. The CDR3 is made up of 14 amino acids. With 5 bases removed from V and 0 bases from J, the gap between germline ends came to 11 bases. Sequence data for DNA of cultured CD4+ T cells were generated by the Oncomine TCR Beta short-read assay. One entry per CDR3 protein, called by TCRdb with MiXCR from the PCR reads. The sample consists of about 17,000 distinct CDR3 sequences, around 47% of them appearing once.

Sample: CD4+ T cells from blood, cultured in vitro, taken about 7 months after SARS-CoV-2 vaccination. The sequence came from a human donor who had recovered from COVID-19. The genes are TRBV7-8 and TRBJ2-7; D is ambiguous. The CDR3 spells CASSPLVVSYEQYF. The CDR3, as DNA: TGTGCCAGCAGCCCCCTCGTAGTCTCCTACGAGCAGTACTTC. Full variable domain (rest looked up from reference TRBV7-8 and TRBJ2-7): GAGVSQSPRYKVAKRGQDVALRCDPISGHVSLFWYQQALGQGPEFLTYFQNEAQLDKSGLPSDRFFAERPEGSVSTLKIQRTQQEDSAVYLCASSPLVVSYEQYFGPGTRLTVT.